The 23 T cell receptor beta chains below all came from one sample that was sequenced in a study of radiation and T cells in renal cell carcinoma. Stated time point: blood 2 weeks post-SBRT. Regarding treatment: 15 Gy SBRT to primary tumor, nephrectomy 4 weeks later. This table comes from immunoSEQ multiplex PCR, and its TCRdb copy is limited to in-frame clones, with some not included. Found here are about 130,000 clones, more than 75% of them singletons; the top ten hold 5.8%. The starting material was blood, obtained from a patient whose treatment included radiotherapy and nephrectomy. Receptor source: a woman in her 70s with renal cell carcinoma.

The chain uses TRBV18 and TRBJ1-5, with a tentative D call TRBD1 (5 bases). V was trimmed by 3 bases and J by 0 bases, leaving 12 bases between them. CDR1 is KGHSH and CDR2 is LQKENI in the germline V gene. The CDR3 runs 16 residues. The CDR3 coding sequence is TGTGCCAGCTCACCTAGACAGACCTCTAGCAATCAGCCCCAGCATTTT. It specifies CASSPRQTSSNQPQHF.

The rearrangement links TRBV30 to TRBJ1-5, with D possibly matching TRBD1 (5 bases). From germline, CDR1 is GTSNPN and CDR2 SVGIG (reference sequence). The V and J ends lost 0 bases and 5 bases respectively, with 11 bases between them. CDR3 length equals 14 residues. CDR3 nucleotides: TGTGCCTGGAGTGTAGCAGGGACCCATCAGCCCCAGCATTTT. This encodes CAWSVAGTHQPQHF.

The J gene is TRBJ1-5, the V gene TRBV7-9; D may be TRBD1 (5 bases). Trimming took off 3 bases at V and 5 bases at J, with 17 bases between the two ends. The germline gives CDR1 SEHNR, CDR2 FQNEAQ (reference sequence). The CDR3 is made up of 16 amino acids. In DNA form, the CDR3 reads TGTGCCAGCAGCTTGAGGAACAGGAGAACTTATCAGCCCCAGCATTTT. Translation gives CASSLRNRRTYQPQHF. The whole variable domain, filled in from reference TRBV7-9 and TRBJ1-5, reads DTGVSQNPRHKITKRGQNVTFRCDPISEHNRLYWYRQTLGQGPEFLTYFQNEAQLEKSRLLSDRFSAERPKGSFSTLEIQRTEQGDSAMYLCASSLRNRRTYQPQHFGDGTRLSIL.

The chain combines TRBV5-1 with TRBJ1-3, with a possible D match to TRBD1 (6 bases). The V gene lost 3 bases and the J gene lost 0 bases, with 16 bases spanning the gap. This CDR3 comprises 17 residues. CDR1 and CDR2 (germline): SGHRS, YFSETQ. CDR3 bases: TGCGCCAGCAGCTCCCGACAGGCCGTGGGCTCTGGAAACACCATATATTTT. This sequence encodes CASSSRQAVGSGNTIYF.

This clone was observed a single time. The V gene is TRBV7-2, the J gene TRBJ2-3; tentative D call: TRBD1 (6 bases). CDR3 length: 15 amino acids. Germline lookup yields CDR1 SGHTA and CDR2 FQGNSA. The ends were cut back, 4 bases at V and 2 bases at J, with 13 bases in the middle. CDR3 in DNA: TGTGCCAGCAGCTCCTCTGGGGGCCACACAGATACGCAGTATTTT. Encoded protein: CASSSSGGHTDTQYF.

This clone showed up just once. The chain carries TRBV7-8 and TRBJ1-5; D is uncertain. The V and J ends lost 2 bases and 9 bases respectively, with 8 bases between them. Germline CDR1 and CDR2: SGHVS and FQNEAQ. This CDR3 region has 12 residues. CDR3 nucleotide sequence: TGTGCCAGCAGCTTACGTCTTGGGCCCCAGCATTTT. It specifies CASSLRLGPQHF.

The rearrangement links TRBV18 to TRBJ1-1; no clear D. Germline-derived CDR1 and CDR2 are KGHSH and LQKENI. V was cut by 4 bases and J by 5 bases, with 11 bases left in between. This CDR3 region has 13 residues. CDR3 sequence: CASSRRLQTEAFF. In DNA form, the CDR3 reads TGTGCCAGCTCACGACGACTGCAGACTGAAGCTTTCTTT.

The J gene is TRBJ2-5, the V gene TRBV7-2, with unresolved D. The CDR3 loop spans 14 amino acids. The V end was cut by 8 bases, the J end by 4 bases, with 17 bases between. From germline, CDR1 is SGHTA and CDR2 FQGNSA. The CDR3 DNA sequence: TGTGCCAGCTCCTATTCAGCTCAGGCAGAGACCCAGTACTTC. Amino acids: CASSYSAQAETQYF.

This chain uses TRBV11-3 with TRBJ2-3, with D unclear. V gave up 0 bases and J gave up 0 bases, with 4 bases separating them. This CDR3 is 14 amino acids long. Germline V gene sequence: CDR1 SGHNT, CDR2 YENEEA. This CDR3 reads CASSLDSSTDTQYF. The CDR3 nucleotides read TGTGCCAGCAGCTTAGATTCTAGCACAGATACGCAGTATTTT.

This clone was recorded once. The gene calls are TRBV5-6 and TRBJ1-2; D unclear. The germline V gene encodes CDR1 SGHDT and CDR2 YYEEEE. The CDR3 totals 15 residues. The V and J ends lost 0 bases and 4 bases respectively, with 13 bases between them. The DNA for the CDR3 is TGTGCCAGCAGCTTGGCCTCGGGGATTGGCTATGGCTACACCTTC. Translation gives CASSLASGIGYGYTF. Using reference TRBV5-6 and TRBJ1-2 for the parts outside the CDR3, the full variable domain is DAGVTQSPTHLIKTRGQQVTLRCSPKSGHDTVSWYQQALGQGPQFIFQYYEEEERQRGNFPDRFSGHQFPNYSSELNVNALLLGDSALYLCASSLASGIGYGYTFGSGTRLTVV.

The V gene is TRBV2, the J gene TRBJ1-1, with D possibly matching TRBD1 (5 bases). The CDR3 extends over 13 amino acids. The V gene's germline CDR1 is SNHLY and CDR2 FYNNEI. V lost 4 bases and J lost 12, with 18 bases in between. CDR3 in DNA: TGTGCCAGCAGTGGGGGGGGGACGGATTGGACTTTCTTT. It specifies CASSGGGTDWTFF.

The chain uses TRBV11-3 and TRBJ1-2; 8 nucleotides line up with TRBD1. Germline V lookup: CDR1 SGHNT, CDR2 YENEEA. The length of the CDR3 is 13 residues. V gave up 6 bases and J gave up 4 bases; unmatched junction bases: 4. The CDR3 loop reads CASRQTGGYGYTF. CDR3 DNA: TGTGCCAGCAGACAAACAGGGGGCTATGGCTACACCTTC.

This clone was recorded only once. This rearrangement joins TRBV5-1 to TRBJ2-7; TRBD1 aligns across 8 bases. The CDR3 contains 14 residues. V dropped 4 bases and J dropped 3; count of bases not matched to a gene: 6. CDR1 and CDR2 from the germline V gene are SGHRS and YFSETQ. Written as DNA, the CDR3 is TGCGCCAGCAGCCATGGACAGGGTAACTACGAGCAGTACTTC. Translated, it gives CASSHGQGNYEQYF. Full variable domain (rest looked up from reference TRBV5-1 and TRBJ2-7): KAGVTQTPRYLIKTRGQQVTLSCSPISGHRSVSWYQQTPGQGLQFLFEYFSETQRNKGNFPGRFSGRQFSNSRSEMNVSTLELGDSALYLCASSHGQGNYEQYFGPGTRLTVT.

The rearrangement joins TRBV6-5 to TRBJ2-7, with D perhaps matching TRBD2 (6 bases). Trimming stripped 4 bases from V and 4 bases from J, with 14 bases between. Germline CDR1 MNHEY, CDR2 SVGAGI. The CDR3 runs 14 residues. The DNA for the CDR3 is TGTGCCAGCAGTTCTACTAGCTTCGGGTACGAGCAGTACTTC. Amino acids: CASSSTSFGYEQYF.

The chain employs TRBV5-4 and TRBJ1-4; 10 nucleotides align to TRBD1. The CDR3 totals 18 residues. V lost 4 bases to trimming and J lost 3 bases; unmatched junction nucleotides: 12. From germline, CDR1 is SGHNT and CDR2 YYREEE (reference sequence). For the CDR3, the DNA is TGTGCCAGCAGCCGACAGGGGGCAATGATGGGCGCTAATGAAAAACTGTTTTTT. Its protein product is CASSRQGAMMGANEKLFF. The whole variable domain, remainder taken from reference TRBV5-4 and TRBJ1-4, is ETGVTQSPTHLIKTRGQQVTLRCSSQSGHNTVSWYQQALGQGPQFIFQYYREEENGRGNFPPRFSGLQFPNYSSELNVNALELDDSALYLCASSRQGAMMGANEKLFFGSGTQLSVL.

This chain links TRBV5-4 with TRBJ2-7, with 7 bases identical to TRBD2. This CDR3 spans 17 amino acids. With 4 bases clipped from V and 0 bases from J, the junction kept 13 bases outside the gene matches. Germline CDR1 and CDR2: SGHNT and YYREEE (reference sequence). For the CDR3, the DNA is TGTGCCAGCAGCCGCCTCGAAGCGGGGCGAAACTCCTACGAGCAGTACTTC. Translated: CASSRLEAGRNSYEQYF.

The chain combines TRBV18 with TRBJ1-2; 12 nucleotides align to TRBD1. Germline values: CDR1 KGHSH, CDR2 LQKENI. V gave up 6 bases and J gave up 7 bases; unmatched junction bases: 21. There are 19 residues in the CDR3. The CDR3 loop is CASSPMSRRNRDRGLGYTF. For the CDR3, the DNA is TGTGCCAGCTCCCCAATGTCACGGCGTAACCGGGACAGGGGGCTTGGCTACACCTTC.

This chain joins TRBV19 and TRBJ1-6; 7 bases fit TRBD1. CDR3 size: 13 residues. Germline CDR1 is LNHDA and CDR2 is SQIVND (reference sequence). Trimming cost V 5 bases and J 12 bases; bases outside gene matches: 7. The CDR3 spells CASSDRQGEPLHF. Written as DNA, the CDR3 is TGTGCCAGTAGTGACCGGCAGGGGGAACCCCTCCACTTT. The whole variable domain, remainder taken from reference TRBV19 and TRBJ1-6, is DGGITQSPKYLFRKEGQNVTLSCEQNLNHDAMYWYRQDPGQGLRLIYYSQIVNDFQKGDIAEGYSVSREKKESFPLTVTSAQKNPTAFYLCASSDRQGEPLHFGNGTRLTVT.

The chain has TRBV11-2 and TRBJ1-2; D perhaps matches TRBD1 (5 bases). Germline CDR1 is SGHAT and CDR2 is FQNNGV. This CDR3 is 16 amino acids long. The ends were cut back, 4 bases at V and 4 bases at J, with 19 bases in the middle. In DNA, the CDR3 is TGTGCCAGCAGCTCCCCCTCGGACATCTATTCCTATGGCTACACCTTC. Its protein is CASSSPSDIYSYGYTF.

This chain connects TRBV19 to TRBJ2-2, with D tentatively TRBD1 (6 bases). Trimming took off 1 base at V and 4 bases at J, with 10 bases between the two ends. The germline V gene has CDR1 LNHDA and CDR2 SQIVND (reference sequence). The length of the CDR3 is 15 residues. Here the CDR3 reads CASSIGQVITGELFF. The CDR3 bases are TGTGCCAGTAGTATAGGACAGGTGATCACCGGGGAGCTGTTTTTT.

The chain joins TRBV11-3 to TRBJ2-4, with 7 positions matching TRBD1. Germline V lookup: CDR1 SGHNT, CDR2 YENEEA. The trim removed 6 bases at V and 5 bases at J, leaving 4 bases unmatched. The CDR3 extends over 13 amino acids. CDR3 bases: TGTGCCAGCAGTACAGGGGCCCAAAACATTCAGTACTTC. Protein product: CASSTGAQNIQYF.

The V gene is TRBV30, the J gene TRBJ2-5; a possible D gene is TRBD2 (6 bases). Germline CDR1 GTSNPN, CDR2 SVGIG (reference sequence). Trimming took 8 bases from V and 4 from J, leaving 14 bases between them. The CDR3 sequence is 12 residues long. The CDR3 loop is CAGTLGGETQYF. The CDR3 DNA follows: TGTGCCGGGACCCTGGGAGGAGAGACCCAGTACTTC.

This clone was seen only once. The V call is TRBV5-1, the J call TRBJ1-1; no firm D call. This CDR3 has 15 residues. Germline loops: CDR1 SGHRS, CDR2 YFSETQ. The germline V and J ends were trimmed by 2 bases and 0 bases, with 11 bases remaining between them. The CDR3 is CASSFISGLNTEAFF. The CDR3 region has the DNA TGCGCCAGCAGCTTTATCTCCGGCCTGAACACTGAAGCTTTCTTT.